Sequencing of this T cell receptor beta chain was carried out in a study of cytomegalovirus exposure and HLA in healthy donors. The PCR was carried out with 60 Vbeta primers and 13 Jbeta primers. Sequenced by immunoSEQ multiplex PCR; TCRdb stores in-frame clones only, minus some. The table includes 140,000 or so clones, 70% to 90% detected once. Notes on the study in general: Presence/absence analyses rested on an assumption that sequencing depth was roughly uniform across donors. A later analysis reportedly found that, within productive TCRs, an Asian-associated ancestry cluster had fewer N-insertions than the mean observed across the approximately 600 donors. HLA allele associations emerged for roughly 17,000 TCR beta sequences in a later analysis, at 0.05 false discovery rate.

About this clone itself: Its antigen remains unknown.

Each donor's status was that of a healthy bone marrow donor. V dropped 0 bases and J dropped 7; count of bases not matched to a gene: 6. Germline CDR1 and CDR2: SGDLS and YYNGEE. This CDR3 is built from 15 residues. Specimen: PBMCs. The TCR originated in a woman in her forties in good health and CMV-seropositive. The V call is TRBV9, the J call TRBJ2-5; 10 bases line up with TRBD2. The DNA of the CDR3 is TGTGCCAGCAGCGTAGGACTAGCGGGCGGCGGGACCCAGTACTTC. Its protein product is CASSVGLAGGGTQYF.